This TCR beta chain was observed in a study of response to subunit inactivated influenza vaccine. Study outcomes and limitations: Authors suggested seasonal influenza vaccinations each recruit few new T cells.

In TCRdb, the RT-PCR reads were re-called with MiXCR into one record per CDR3 protein. The sample shows roughly 190,000 distinct CDR3 sequences, roughly 14% of them seen only once. This clonotype was seen only a few times. What it recognizes is unknown. This specimen consisted of CD8+ T cells sorted from PBMCs, obtained more than 4 days after vaccination. This TCR derives from a man aged 50-60 years who received an inactivated influenza vaccine.

In nucleotides, the CDR3 is TGTGCCAGCAGTTTAGTGAGGGGGACTGAAGCTTTCTTT. Translation: CASSLVRGTEAFF. V usage is TRBV12-3 or TRBV12-4 and J usage is TRBJ1-1, with D maybe TRBD1 (6 bases). V was pared by 1 base and J by 5 bases, with 8 bases between. This CDR3 contains 13 residues.